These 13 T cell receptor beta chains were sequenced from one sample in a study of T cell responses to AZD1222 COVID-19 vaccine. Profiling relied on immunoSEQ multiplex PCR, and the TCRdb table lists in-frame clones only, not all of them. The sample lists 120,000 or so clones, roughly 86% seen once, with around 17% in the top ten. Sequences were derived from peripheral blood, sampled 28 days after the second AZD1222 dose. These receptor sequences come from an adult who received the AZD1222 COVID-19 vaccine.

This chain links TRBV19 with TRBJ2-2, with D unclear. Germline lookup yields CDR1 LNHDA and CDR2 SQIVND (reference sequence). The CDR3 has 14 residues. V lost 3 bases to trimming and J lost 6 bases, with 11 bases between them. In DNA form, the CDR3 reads TGTGCCAGTAGTATCTCGCTGAGCGCCGGGGAGCTGTTTTTT. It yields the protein CASSISLSAGELFF.

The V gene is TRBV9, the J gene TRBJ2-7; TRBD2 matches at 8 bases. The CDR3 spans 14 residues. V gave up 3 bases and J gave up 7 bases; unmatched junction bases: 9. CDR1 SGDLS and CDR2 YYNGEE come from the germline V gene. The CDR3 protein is CASSGAGGTLEQYF. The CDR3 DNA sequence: TGTGCCAGCAGCGGGGCGGGAGGCACTCTAGAGCAGTACTTC. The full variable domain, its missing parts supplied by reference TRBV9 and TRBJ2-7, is DSGVTQTPKHLITATGQRVTLRCSPRSGDLSVYWYQQSLDQGLQFLIQYYNGEERAKGNILERFSAQQFPDLHSELNLSSLELGDSALYFCASSGAGGTLEQYFGPGTRLTVT.

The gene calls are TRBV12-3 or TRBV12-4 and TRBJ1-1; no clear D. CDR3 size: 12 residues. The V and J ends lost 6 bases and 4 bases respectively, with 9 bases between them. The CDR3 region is CASSKGGTEAFF. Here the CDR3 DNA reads TGTGCCAGCAGCAAGGGTGGCACTGAAGCTTTCTTT.

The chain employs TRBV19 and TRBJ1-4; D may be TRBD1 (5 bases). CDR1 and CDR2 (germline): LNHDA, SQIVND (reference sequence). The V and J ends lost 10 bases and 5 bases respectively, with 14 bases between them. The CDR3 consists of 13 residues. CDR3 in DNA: TGTGCCAAGACAGCAGGGAGGAATGAAAAACTGTTTTTT. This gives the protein CAKTAGRNEKLFF.

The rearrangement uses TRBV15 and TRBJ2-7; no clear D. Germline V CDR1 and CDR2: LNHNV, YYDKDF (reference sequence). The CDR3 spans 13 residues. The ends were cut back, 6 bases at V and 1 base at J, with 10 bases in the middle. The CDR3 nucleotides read TGTGCCACCAGGTCCAGCCCTTCCTACGAGCAGTACTTC. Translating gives CATRSSPSYEQYF.

The CDR3 coding sequence is TGTGCCAGCAGCCAAGATGGGCTAGCGGGGTACTACGAGCAGTACTTC. Residues: CASSQDGLAGYYEQYF. The chain joins TRBV14 to TRBJ2-7, with 9 nucleotides matching TRBD2. The CDR3 spans 16 residues. CDR1 is SGHDN and CDR2 is FVKESK in the germline V gene. J was trimmed by 3 bases and V by 0 bases; bases with no gene match: 6.

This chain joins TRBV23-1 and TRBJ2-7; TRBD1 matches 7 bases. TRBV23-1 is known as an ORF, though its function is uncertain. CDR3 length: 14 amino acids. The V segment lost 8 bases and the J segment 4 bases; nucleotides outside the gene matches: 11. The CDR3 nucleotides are TGCGCCAGCCCCGGGACAGAGATACCTTACGAGCAGTACTTC. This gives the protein CASPGTEIPYEQYF.

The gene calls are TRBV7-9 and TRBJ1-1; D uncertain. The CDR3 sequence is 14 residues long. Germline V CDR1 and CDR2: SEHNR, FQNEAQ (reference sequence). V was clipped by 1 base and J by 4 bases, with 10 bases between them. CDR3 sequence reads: CASSLVARATEAFF. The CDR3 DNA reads TGTGCCAGCAGCTTAGTCGCCCGAGCCACTGAAGCTTTCTTT.

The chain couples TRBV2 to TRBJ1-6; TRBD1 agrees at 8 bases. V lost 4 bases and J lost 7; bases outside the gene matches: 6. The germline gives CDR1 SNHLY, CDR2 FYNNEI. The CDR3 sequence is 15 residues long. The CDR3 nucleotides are TGTGCCAGCAGTGCGAAGGACAGGGTAAATTCACCCCTCCACTTT. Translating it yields CASSAKDRVNSPLHF.

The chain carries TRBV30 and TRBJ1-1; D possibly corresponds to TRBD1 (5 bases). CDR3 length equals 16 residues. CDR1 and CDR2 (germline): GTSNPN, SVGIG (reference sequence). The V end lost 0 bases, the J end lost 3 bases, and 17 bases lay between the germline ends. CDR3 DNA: TGTGCCTGGAGTGTAAGTTACGGGGCCTACTACACTGAAGCTTTCTTT. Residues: CAWSVSYGAYYTEAFF.

The CDR3 protein is CASSLGSGRYSYEQYF. CDR3 coding DNA: TGCGCCAGCAGCTTGGGTAGCGGGAGGTACAGCTACGAGCAGTACTTC. V usage is TRBV5-1 and J usage is TRBJ2-7, with 10 bases lining up with TRBD2. The germline V gene has CDR1 SGHRS and CDR2 YFSETQ. V lost 0 bases, J lost 3 bases, and 6 bases stayed unmatched. CDR3 length equals 16 residues.

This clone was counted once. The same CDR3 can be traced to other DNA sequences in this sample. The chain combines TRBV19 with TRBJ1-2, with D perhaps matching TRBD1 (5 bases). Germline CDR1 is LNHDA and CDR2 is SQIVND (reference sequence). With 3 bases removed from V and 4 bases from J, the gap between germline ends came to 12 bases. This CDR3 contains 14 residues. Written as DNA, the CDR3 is TGTGCCAGTAGTATCGGGGGAAGAGGCTATGGCTACACCTTC. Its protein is CASSIGGRGYGYTF.

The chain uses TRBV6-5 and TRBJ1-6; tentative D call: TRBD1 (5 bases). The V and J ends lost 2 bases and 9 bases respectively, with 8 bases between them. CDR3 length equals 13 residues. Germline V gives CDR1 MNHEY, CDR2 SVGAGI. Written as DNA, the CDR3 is TGTGCCAGCAGTTACCTTGGGGGTTCACCCCTCCACTTT. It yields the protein CASSYLGGSPLHF.